This TCR beta chain was identified in a study of metastatic and nonmetastatic thyroid tumors. Per germline, CDR1 SGHRS and CDR2 YFSETQ. The junction had 5 bases not matched to a gene; V was cut back by 0 bases and J by 6 bases. There are 15 residues in the CDR3. Every patient was untreated before thyroid surgery. TCRdb used MiXCR to call clones anew from the PCR reads. Altogether about 47,000 clones are present, roughly a quarter being singletons, with the ten largest covering around 3.2%. Sequences were obtained from blood. The gene calls are TRBV5-1 and TRBJ2-7; 11 nucleotides align to TRBD1. The receptor comes from a male donor with papillary thyroid cancer or a benign thyroid nodule (not recorded which). Some clones in this sample may be carry-over from other donors' samples. The CDR3 coding sequence is TGCGCCAGCAGCTTGGGCGGGACAGGGGGGCTCGAGCAGTACTTC. It yields the protein CASSLGGTGGLEQYF. Filled out from reference TRBV5-1 and TRBJ2-7, the complete variable domain reads KAGVTQTPRYLIKTRGQQVTLSCSPISGHRSVSWYQQTPGQGLQFLFEYFSETQRNKGNFPGRFSGRQFSNSRSEMNVSTLELGDSALYLCASSLGGTGGLEQYFGPGTRLTVT.